These 26 T cell receptor beta chains were all obtained from the same sample, sequenced in a study of blood T cell repertoires in COVID-19. The method was immunoSEQ multiplex PCR; TCRdb's version includes in-frame clones alone and lacks a portion of them. The sample lists some 180,000 clones; nearly 90% were seen once. Input material: peripheral blood. The source of these receptors is a man in his 60s with active or convalescent COVID-19.

The chain joins TRBV7-3 to TRBJ2-7, with D possibly TRBD2 on 6 matching bases. V lost 5 bases, J lost 5 bases, and 19 bases lay in between. Germline V gene sequence: CDR1 SGHTA, CDR2 FQGTGA. This CDR3 region has 15 residues. CDR3 sequence reads: CASSRAGSFAHEQYF. The CDR3 DNA follows: TGTGCCAGCAGCCGAGCGGGTTCCTTCGCCCACGAGCAGTACTTC.

The chain carries TRBV19 and TRBJ1-4; tentatively, D is TRBD1 (6 bases). The CDR3 covers 17 residues. Germline-derived CDR1 and CDR2 are LNHDA and SQIVND (reference sequence). Trimming took 5 bases from V and 1 from J, leaving 17 bases between them. The CDR3 DNA reads as TGTGCCAGTAGTCGCACATCCTCAGGGGTAACTAATGAAAAACTGTTTTTT. Its protein is CASSRTSSGVTNEKLFF.

This sequence joins TRBV7-6 and TRBJ2-7; D is possibly TRBD2 (5 bases). Germline CDR1 and CDR2: SGHVS and FNYEAQ. This CDR3 region has 15 residues. Trimming removed 5 bases at V and 7 bases at J, with 21 bases between. CDR3 region: CASSRGLPDRGEQYF. CDR3 DNA: TGTGCCAGCAGCCGCGGCCTCCCCGATCGAGGGGAGCAGTACTTC.

This clone was seen a single time. The chain uses TRBV9 and TRBJ1-3; D gene unclear. From germline, CDR1 is SGDLS and CDR2 YYNGEE. V lost 0 bases, J lost 0 bases, and 7 bases lay in between. The CDR3 has 15 amino acids. CDR3 sequence reads: CASSVGLSSGNTIYF. DNA of the CDR3: TGTGCCAGCAGCGTAGGGTTGAGCTCTGGAAACACCATATATTTT.

The chain carries TRBV30 and TRBJ2-7, with D perhaps matching TRBD2 (6 bases). From germline, CDR1 is GTSNPN and CDR2 SVGIG (reference sequence). This CDR3 spans 15 amino acids. V was shortened by 2 bases and J by 7 bases, with 21 bases between the two germline ends. Here the CDR3 DNA reads TGTGCCTGGAGTCTGAAACAGGCACCAGGAGGGGAGCAGTACTTC. Protein product: CAWSLKQAPGGEQYF.

The V call is TRBV7-2, the J call TRBJ1-6; TRBD1 agrees at 8 bases. The CDR3 covers 15 residues. V was clipped by 2 bases and J by 7 bases; unmatched bases: 4. Germline lookup yields CDR1 SGHTA and CDR2 FQGNSA. CDR3 DNA sequence: TGTGCCAGCAGCTTATTCAGGGGGCAGAATTCACCCCTCCACTTT. It yields the protein CASSLFRGQNSPLHF.

The rearrangement links TRBV13 to TRBJ2-5; 9 bases map to TRBD1. Per germline, CDR1 PRHDT and CDR2 FYEKMQ (reference sequence). The V and J ends lost 5 bases and 6 bases, in that order; junction bases with no gene match: 7. CDR3 length: 14 amino acids. The CDR3 loop is CASSLGQGEQTQYF. The CDR3 DNA reads TGTGCCAGCAGCCTGGGACAGGGAGAACAGACCCAGTACTTC.

The chain carries TRBV5-1 and TRBJ2-7; 8 bases are a match to TRBD1. The CDR3 contains 14 residues. Germline CDR1 is SGHRS and CDR2 is YFSETQ. V dropped 0 bases and J dropped 7; count of bases not matched to a gene: 6. CDR3 coding DNA: TGCGCCAGCAGCTTGGGGGAACAGGGGGATGAGCAGTACTTC. Amino acid sequence: CASSLGEQGDEQYF.

The rearrangement joins TRBV5-1 to TRBJ2-3; no reliable D call. Germline CDR1 and CDR2: SGHRS and YFSETQ. Trimming shortened V by 0 bases and J by 0 bases, and 5 bases separated the two germline ends. The CDR3 spans 14 residues. The CDR3 bases are TGCGCCAGCAGCTTGGGGCCTAGCACAGATACGCAGTATTTT. It translates to CASSLGPSTDTQYF.

The rearrangement joins TRBV2 to TRBJ2-3; D perhaps matches TRBD2 (5 bases). Germline V gives CDR1 SNHLY, CDR2 FYNNEI. The CDR3 covers 15 residues. V lost 7 bases to trimming and J lost 1 base, with 15 bases between them. CDR3 bases: TGTGCCAGCACCCAACAAGCGGTTGGCACAGATACGCAGTATTTT. This gives the protein CASTQQAVGTDTQYF.

The genes are TRBV3-1 (or the pseudogene TRBV3-2) and TRBJ2-5; 9 bases align to TRBD1. Germline V lookup: CDR1 LGHDT, CDR2 YNNKEL (reference sequence). The CDR3 covers 16 residues. J gave up 9 bases and V 6 bases, and 17 bases lay outside the gene matches. The CDR3 DNA reads TGTGCCAGCAGACAAACAGGGGGCGGAGGGGAAGGGGCCCAGTACTTC. It codes for CASRQTGGGGEGAQYF.

With regard to this clone: This CDR3 is also generated by other DNA sequences in the sample. The chain has TRBV5-1 and TRBJ2-5; 11 nucleotides align to TRBD2. CDR1 is SGHRS and CDR2 is YFSETQ in the germline V gene. V was clipped by 0 bases and J by 2 bases; unmatched bases: 3. This CDR3 spans 16 amino acids. The CDR3 DNA is TGCGCCAGCAGCTTGGTGGTAGCGGGGGGGCAAGAGACCCAGTACTTC. This sequence encodes CASSLVVAGGQETQYF.

A remark on this clone: The same CDR3 also results from other DNA sequences found in this sample. This chain links TRBV12-3 or TRBV12-4 with TRBJ1-5; tentatively, D is TRBD1 (6 bases). The V and J ends lost 6 bases and 7 bases respectively, with 13 bases between them. The CDR3 is 13 residues long. The CDR3 protein is CASSPGEGQPQHF. The CDR3 DNA is TGTGCCAGCAGCCCAGGGGAAGGGCAGCCCCAGCATTTT.

This clone has only one observation. The chain is built from TRBV7-8 and TRBJ2-7; tentatively, D is TRBD2 (5 bases). Germline V CDR1 and CDR2: SGHVS, FQNEAQ. The V and J ends lost 1 base and 0 bases respectively, with 13 bases between them. CDR3 length: 16 amino acids. The DNA of the CDR3 is TGTGCCAGCAGCTTAGAGGTCGCGGGCGGCTCCTACGAGCAGTACTTC. It encodes CASSLEVAGGSYEQYF.

A note on this clone: Other nucleotide sequences in the sample specify the same CDR3. This sequence joins TRBV2 and TRBJ1-6; no reliable D call. Germline V gene sequence: CDR1 SNHLY, CDR2 FYNNEI. The CDR3 is 13 residues long. The ends were cut back, 3 bases at V and 6 bases at J, with 6 bases in the middle. The CDR3 protein is CASSDEGNSPLHF. In nucleotides, the CDR3 is TGTGCCAGCAGTGATGAGGGTAATTCACCCCTCCACTTT.

V is TRBV4-1 and J is TRBJ2-7; a possible D gene is TRBD2 (5 bases). This CDR3 spans 14 amino acids. V was pared by 1 base and J by 3 bases, with 10 bases between. CDR1 and CDR2 (germline): MGHRA, YSYEKL. CDR3 in DNA: TGCGCCAGCAGCCAAGCCGGGGATCTCTACGAGCAGTACTTC. The encoded protein is CASSQAGDLYEQYF.

As DNA, the CDR3 is TGTGCCAGCAGCCCCAGACCTCAACTAGGAGCCGATACGCAGTATTTT. Protein: CASSPRPQLGADTQYF. This chain links TRBV9 with TRBJ2-3; a possible D gene is TRBD2 (5 bases). Germline CDR1 reads SGDLS; CDR2 reads YYNGEE. The length of the CDR3 is 16 residues. V lost 4 bases and J lost 6, with 21 bases in between. The entire variable domain, with the rest obtained from reference TRBV9 and TRBJ2-3, is as follows: DSGVTQTPKHLITATGQRVTLRCSPRSGDLSVYWYQQSLDQGLQFLIQYYNGEERAKGNILERFSAQQFPDLHSELNLSSLELGDSALYFCASSPRPQLGADTQYFGPGTRLTVL.

V gene TRBV6-6 combines with J gene TRBJ1-6; TRBD1 agrees at 9 bases. The CDR3 length is 16 residues. Germline V gene lookup returns CDR1 MNHNY and CDR2 SVGAGI (reference sequence). V trimming: 5 bases; J trimming: 7 bases; junction bases outside the gene matches: 9. The CDR3 DNA follows: TGTGCCAGCAGTCCTTTCCCCGGGACAGGGAATTCACCCCTCCACTTT. Translated: CASSPFPGTGNSPLHF.

Relative to its sample, this clone is medium-sized (0.01 to 0.1%). Other DNA sequences in the same sample also yield this CDR3. The DNA of the CDR3 is TGTGCCAGTATCTCGAGCACTGAAGCTTTCTTT. As protein: CASISSTEAFF. The J gene is TRBJ1-1, the V gene TRBV19; D unresolved. The CDR3 has 11 amino acids. Germline CDR1 and CDR2: LNHDA and SQIVND (reference sequence). Trimming took off 7 bases at V and 4 bases at J, with 7 bases between the two ends.

The chain links TRBV7-6 to TRBJ2-6; 10 nucleotides agree with TRBD1. CDR3 size: 18 residues. V dropped 5 bases and J dropped 0; count of bases not matched to a gene: 7. Germline CDR1 SGHVS, CDR2 FNYEAQ. The CDR3 nucleotides read TGTGCCAGCAGCCGAGGGACAGGGGTCCTCTCTGGGGCCAACGTCCTGACTTTC. Protein: CASSRGTGVLSGANVLTF.

This sequence joins TRBV7-9 and TRBJ1-2; a possible D gene is TRBD1 (5 bases). Deletions cut 3 bases from V and 6 bases from J, with 17 bases between. Per the germline V gene, CDR1 is SEHNR and CDR2 is FQNEAQ (reference sequence). The CDR3 is 15 residues long. The CDR3 loop reads CASSFRPDSPNGYTF. DNA for the CDR3: TGTGCCAGCAGCTTTCGCCCCGACAGTCCAAATGGCTACACCTTC.

This clone has only a few counts. The chain employs TRBV6-5 and TRBJ1-1; D is unresolved. There are 14 residues in the CDR3. CDR1 and CDR2 (germline): MNHEY, SVGAGI. The V end was cut by 0 bases, the J end by 6 bases, with 11 bases between. CDR3 sequence: CASSYSMAAPEAFF. CDR3 coding DNA: TGTGCCAGCAGTTACTCGATGGCTGCCCCTGAAGCTTTCTTT.

The rearrangement uses TRBV30 and TRBJ2-3; no firm D call. Germline values: CDR1 GTSNPN, CDR2 SVGIG (reference sequence). The V end was cut by 2 bases, the J end by 9 bases, with 12 bases between. This CDR3 comprises 12 residues. The DNA of the CDR3 is TGTGCCTGGAGTATAAGCGCGCAAACGCAGTATTTT. Its protein is CAWSISAQTQYF.

As for this clone: Other nucleotide sequences in the sample specify the same CDR3. J is TRBJ2-7 and V is TRBV7-9; weak D call: TRBD1 (6 bases). The CDR3 extends over 14 amino acids. CDR1 is SEHNR, CDR2 FQNEAQ, per germline (reference sequence). Trimming cost V 5 bases and J 0 bases, with 11 bases left between them. The CDR3 DNA reads as TGTGCCAGCAGCCTGGGGGACACCTCCTACGAGCAGTACTTC. Translating gives CASSLGDTSYEQYF.

J is TRBJ2-3 and V is TRBV29-1; D not certain. Trimming shortened V by 2 bases and J by 0 bases, and 6 bases separated the two germline ends. The CDR3 spans 13 residues. Germline assignment: CDR1 SQVTM and CDR2 ANQGSEA. DNA of the CDR3: TGCAGCGTTGAACTCCCTAGCACAGATACGCAGTATTTT. It is translated as CSVELPSTDTQYF.

The chain couples TRBV13 to TRBJ2-1; the match to TRBD2 covers 10 bases. The CDR3 has 15 amino acids. Per the germline V gene, CDR1 is PRHDT and CDR2 is FYEKMQ (reference sequence). The junction had 0 bases not matched to a gene; V was cut back by 0 bases and J by 4 bases. The CDR3 DNA follows: TGTGCCAGCAGCTTAGGACTAGCGGGGTACAATGAGCAGTTCTTC. Translating gives CASSLGLAGYNEQFF.